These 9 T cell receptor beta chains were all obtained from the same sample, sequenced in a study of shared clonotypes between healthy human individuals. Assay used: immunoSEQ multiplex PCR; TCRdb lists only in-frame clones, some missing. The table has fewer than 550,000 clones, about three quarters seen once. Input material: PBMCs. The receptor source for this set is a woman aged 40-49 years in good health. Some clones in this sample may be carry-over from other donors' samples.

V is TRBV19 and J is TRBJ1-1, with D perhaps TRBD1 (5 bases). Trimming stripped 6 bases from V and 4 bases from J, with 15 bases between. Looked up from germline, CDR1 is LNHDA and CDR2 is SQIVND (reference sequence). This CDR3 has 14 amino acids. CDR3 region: CASRTRGLGTEAFF. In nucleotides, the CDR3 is TGTGCCAGTAGAACCCGGGGGTTGGGCACTGAAGCTTTCTTT.

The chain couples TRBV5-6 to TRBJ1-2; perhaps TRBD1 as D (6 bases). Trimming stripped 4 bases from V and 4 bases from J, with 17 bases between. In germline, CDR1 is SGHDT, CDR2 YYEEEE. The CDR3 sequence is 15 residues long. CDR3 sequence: CASSRETRGVYGYTF. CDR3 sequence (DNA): TGTGCCAGCAGCCGTGAGACCAGGGGAGTCTATGGCTACACCTTC.

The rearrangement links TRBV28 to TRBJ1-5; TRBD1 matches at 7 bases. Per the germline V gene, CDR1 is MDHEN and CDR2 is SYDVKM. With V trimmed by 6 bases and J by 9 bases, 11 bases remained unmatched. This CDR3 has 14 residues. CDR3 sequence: CASRPTGVLGPQHF. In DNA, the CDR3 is TGTGCCAGCAGACCCACAGGGGTACTAGGGCCCCAGCATTTT.

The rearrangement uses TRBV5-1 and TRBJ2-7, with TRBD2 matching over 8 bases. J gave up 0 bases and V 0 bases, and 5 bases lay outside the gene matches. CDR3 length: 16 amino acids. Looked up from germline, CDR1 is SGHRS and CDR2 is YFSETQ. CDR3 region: CASSLVSSGSSYEQYF. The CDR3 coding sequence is TGCGCCAGCAGCTTGGTTTCAAGCGGGAGCTCCTACGAGCAGTACTTC. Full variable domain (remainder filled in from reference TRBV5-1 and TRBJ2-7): KAGVTQTPRYLIKTRGQQVTLSCSPISGHRSVSWYQQTPGQGLQFLFEYFSETQRNKGNFPGRFSGRQFSNSRSEMNVSTLELGDSALYLCASSLVSSGSSYEQYFGPGTRLTVT.

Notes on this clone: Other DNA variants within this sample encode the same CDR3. This chain's CDR3 is CSVGSGWGMNTEAFF. The CDR3, as DNA: TGCAGCGTTGGCTCGGGCTGGGGCATGAACACTGAAGCTTTCTTT. This sequence joins TRBV29-1 and TRBJ1-1, with D maybe TRBD1 (5 bases). V was cut by 4 bases and J by 0 bases, with 15 bases left in between. CDR3 size: 15 residues. The germline V gene has CDR1 SQVTM and CDR2 ANQGSEA.

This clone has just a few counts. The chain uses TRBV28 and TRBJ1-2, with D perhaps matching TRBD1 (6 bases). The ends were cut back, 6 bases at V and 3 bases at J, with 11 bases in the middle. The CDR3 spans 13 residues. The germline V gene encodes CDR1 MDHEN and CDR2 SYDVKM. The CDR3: CASRTTGDYGYTF. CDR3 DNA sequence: TGTGCCAGCAGGACGACAGGCGACTATGGCTACACCTTC.

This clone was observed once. In DNA, the CDR3 is TGCAGTGCCCAGGGGGTGAGTGAGCAGTACTTC. It translates to CSAQGVSEQYF. This chain connects TRBV20-1 to TRBJ2-7, with TRBD1 matching over 7 bases. This CDR3 comprises 11 residues. Losses at the gene ends were 6 bases for V and 7 bases for J; bases not matched to a gene: 6. The germline CDR1 and CDR2 sequences are DFQATT and SNEGSKA (reference sequence).

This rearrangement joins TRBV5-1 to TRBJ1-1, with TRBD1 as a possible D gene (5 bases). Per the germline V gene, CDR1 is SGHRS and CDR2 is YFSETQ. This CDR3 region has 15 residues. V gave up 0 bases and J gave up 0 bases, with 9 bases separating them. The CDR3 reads CASSLAGHMNTEAFF. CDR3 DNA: TGCGCCAGCAGCTTGGCCGGACACATGAACACTGAAGCTTTCTTT. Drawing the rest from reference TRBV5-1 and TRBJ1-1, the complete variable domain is KAGVTQTPRYLIKTRGQQVTLSCSPISGHRSVSWYQQTPGQGLQFLFEYFSETQRNKGNFPGRFSGRQFSNSRSEMNVSTLELGDSALYLCASSLAGHMNTEAFFGQGTRLTVV.

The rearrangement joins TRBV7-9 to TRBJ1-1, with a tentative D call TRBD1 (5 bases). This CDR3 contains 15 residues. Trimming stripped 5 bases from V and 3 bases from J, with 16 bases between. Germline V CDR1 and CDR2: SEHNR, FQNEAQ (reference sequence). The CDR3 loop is CASSRFGASDTEAFF. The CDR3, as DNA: TGTGCCAGCAGCCGTTTCGGGGCTTCGGACACTGAAGCTTTCTTT.